This T cell receptor (beta chain) comes out of a study of STAT3 mutations in large granular lymphocyte leukemia. Across the study: Roughly half the longitudinally sequenced T-LGLL patients had canonical STAT3 mutations. Study-level points and caveats: TCR clonotype switching after therapy occurred in about 30% of the 18 patients. Treatment regimens differed across patients between samplings. In T-cell large granular lymphocyte leukemia, about half of patients showed multiple immunodominant subclonotypes.

The protocol was immunoSEQ multiplex PCR, while the TCRdb copy is restricted to in-frame clones and leaves out a portion. The sample table sets out about 2,400 clones. A remark on this clone: The antigen is unknown. A read error is likely, as this CDR3 ends without the conserved phenylalanine or tryptophan. The DNA is omitted, as the CDR3 cannot be located on it reliably, and the CDR3 follows TCRdb's listing.

The CDR3 has 9 residues if both end residues are counted. Looked up from germline, CDR1 is SGHNT and CDR2 is YENEEA. V and J are TRBV11-3 and TRBJ2-1; TRBD1, the D gene given by the table, was not confirmed from the DNA. This receptor was obtained from a human donor with T large granular lymphocyte leukemia. The donor label of this sample is uncertain. Some clones in this sample may be carry-over from other donors' samples. Sequenced sample: PBMCs. The CDR3 spells CASSFGEDE.